This entry features one T cell receptor beta chain sequence. Its specificity is not known. This sample is part of a study of cytomegalovirus exposure and HLA in healthy donors. Study-level background: From about 180 million T cells, an earlier analysis saw some 120 million unique TCR beta sequences.

V lost 6 bases and J lost 2; bases outside the gene matches: 7. Germline CDR1 is LNHDA and CDR2 is SQIVND (reference sequence). This CDR3 is built from 16 residues. In the PCR, 60 Vbeta and 13 Jbeta primers were used. Clones were sequenced by immunoSEQ multiplex PCR, and TCRdb holds only the in-frame ones, with some missing. Of over 100,000 clones in the sample, approximately 80% were seen once. Study-wide findings and caveats: Most subjects had HLA-A and HLA-B alleles reportedly predicted accurately by TCR beta sequences.

The chain links TRBV19 to TRBJ2-2; 9 nucleotides agree with TRBD2. This receptor was identified in a male donor in good health and CMV-seropositive. Sample: PBMCs. The CDR3 loop is CASSKRGALNTGELFF. The CDR3 DNA is TGTGCCAGTAGCAAGCGGGGGGCGTTAAACACCGGGGAGCTGTTTTTT.